This TCR beta chain stems from a study of T cells in Graves' hyperthyroidism and ophthalmopathy. TCR beta CDR3 region amplification was performed from RNA transcripts. HTBI primers were employed in a first-round RT-PCR of the TCR CDR3. TCRdb used MiXCR to reprocess the multiplex PCR reads, holding one entry per CDR3 protein. The table shows some 250,000 distinct CDR3 sequences, with about 14% occurring only once. With 8 bases removed from V and 5 bases from J, the gap between germline ends came to 9 bases. This CDR3 region has 11 residues. Looked up from germline, CDR1 is MGHDK and CDR2 is SYGVNS. As to this clonotype: Its matching antigen is unknown.

Patients between 18 and 65 years old had hyperthyroidism, newly diagnosed and lasting under 2 months. Study-wide findings and caveats: A model of 13 V-J pairs discriminated ophthalmopathy from stable hyperthyroidism. Clonotypes that were expanded in thyroid above 0.001 mostly appeared in blood too.

The TCR originated in a woman in her thirties or forties with Graves' hyperthyroidism that later progressed to Graves' ophthalmopathy. The sample consisted of blood. This chain links TRBV25-1 with TRBJ1-1; unclear D gene. The CDR3 spells CASEERTEAFF. The CDR3 DNA follows: TGTGCCAGCGAAGAGAGGACTGAAGCTTTCTTT. Looking up the rest from reference TRBV25-1 and TRBJ1-1 gives the full variable domain: EADIYQTPRYLVIGTGKKITLECSQTMGHDKMYWYQQDPGMELHLIHYSYGVNSTEKGDLSSESTVSRIRTEHFPLTLESARPSHTSQYLCASEERTEAFFGQGTRLTVV.